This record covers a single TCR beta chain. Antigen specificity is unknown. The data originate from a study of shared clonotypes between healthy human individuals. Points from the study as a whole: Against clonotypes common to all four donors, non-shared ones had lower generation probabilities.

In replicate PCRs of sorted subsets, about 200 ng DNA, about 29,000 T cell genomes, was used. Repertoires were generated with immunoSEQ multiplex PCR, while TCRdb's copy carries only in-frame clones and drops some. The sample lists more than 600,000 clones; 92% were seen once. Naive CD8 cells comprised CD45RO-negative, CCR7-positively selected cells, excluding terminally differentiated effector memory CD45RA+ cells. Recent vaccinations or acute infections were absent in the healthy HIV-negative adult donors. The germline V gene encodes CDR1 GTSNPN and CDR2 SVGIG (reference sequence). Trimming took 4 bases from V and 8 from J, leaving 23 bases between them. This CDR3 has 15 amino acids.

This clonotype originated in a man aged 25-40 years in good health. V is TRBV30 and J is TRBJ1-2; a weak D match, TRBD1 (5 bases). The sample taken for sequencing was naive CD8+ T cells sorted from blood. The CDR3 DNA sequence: TGTGCCTGGATGGACATCTCCCTCTTGAGCGGAGGCTACACCTTC. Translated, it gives CAWMDISLLSGGYTF. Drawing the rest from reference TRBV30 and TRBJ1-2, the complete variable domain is SQTIHQWPATLVQPVGSPLSLECTVEGTSNPNLYWYRQAAGRGLQLLFYSVGIGQISSEVPQNLSASRPQDRQFILSSKKLLLSDSGFYLCAWMDISLLSGGYTFGSGTRLTVV.